This T cell receptor (beta chain) was sequenced during a study of blood T cell repertoires in COVID-19. V was clipped by 0 bases and J by 6 bases, with 12 bases between them. The CDR3 has 14 amino acids. In germline, CDR1 is MNHEY, CDR2 SMNVEV (reference sequence). Using immunoSEQ multiplex PCR, the repertoire was profiled, and TCRdb retains in-frame clones only, with some absent. The repertoire includes fewer than 60,000 clones, approximately 87% of them detected once, and under 4.5% sits in the top ten. Source material: peripheral blood. The sequence was obtained from a man aged 50 to 60 with acute or convalescent COVID-19. This rearrangement joins TRBV27 to TRBJ2-7; a possible D gene is TRBD2 (5 bases). CDR3 sequence reads: CASSLSTTRAEQYF. The CDR3 DNA follows: TGTGCCAGCAGTTTATCGACAACTAGAGCCGAGCAGTACTTC.